The T cell receptor beta chain under discussion was sequenced for a study of cytomegalovirus exposure and HLA in healthy donors (TCRdb year 2017). About the full investigation: An earlier analysis of roughly 630 of the donors reported more than 250 Gb of sequence data and 100 million to 140 million unique TCR beta sequences from 150 million to 200 million T cells. An early release that covered some 630 HLA-typed donors contained about 300 gigabases of sequencing data and 70 million to 100 million unique TCR sequences. Among the roughly 410 genotyped donors, approximately 82% belonged to the genetic ancestry cluster associated with self-reported Caucasian donors. The study aimed to test whether cataloging public T cell receptors could reveal signatures of past pathogen exposure. The study used immunosequencing to profile the T cell repertoires of approximately 640 subjects and linked those repertoires to cytomegalovirus serostatus. A separate validation cohort of 90 to 150 different subjects was used in addition to the approximately 610-subject first cohort. To predict cytomegalovirus infection status, the study brought together high-throughput TCR immunosequencing, statistical association of individual TCRs with disease status, and machine learning. In a later analysis, previously published TCR beta repertoires from 600 to 850 donors were re-analyzed and high-resolution HLA genotyping was added so that TCR occurrence patterns could be studied. In the later analysis, no new phenotypic data were used to find candidate immune exposures; instead, reliance was placed on TCR beta sequences and their occurrence across donors. An earlier analysis of roughly 600 of the donors used high-throughput TCR beta sequencing to judge whether each TCR beta V gene segment behaved as functional or pseudogenic. Donor age, sex, ethnicity and CMV serostatus were compiled together with the repertoire data. In a later genetic analysis, genome-wide SNP genotypes for about 65% of the roughly 670 donors were used, and that subset was treated as a discovery cohort. Every repertoire in the discovery cohort had been generated on one and the same sequencing platform. HLA typing included class I and class II loci at four-digit resolution. The number of typed donors differed by locus: roughly 620-640 for A, B, C, DRB1 and DQB1; 500 to 550 for DQA1; fewer than 610 for DPA1; and around 490 for DPB1. Four or five DR-DQ haplotypes were handled as single units for association and clustering because linkage in the cohort was strong. Among some 400 genotyped donors of the cohort, an average of 235,054 unique TCR beta nucleotide sequences were sequenced per donor, roughly 18% of them non-productive. Overall study results and their limits: According to a later analysis, most CMV-associated TCR beta chains appeared to be HLA-restricted, and the HLA associations seemed to be driven largely by CMV exposure. An association between a missense DCLRE1C variant and V-gene and J-gene trimming of TCR beta chains was found in a later genetic analysis and replicated in an independent cohort. A few of the identified cytomegalovirus-associated TCR beta chains were confirmed in vitro to be specific for cytomegalovirus antigens. The classifier was reported to diagnose cytomegalovirus status with high specificity and sensitivity in both the original and validation cohorts. CMV serostatus was the only immune exposure information available for the cohort. In a later analysis, about 16,000 TCR beta sequences were associated with specific HLA alleles at a false discovery rate of 0.05. The sequencing pipeline was judged likely to have produced a cluster of highly shared sequence variants as a technical artifact. Linkage disequilibrium might explain the correlated functional status among segregating V segments, but an unknown experimental factor could not be ruled out. Some IMGT-functional V segments, including TRBV6-2 and TRBV6-3, could not be distinguished by the 87-base-pair reads and were therefore excluded. In a later analysis, several top co-occurrence clusters were reported to appear linked to parvovirus B19, influenza, CMV and Epstein-Barr virus. A later analysis found that HLA-associated TCR beta chains were more clonally expanded and had lower generation probabilities than equally common non-associated chains. In a later analysis, the rate of TCR association differed among HLA loci, with DRB1 alleles having the most associated TCRs and HLA-C alleles having the fewest. According to a later genetic analysis, donors in an Asian-associated ancestry cluster had fewer N-insertions in productive TCRs than the roughly 700-donor mean. A further reported finding was that TCR beta sequences accurately predicted the HLA-A and HLA-B alleles for most subjects in the first cohort. While some public TCRs were present in many individuals, most TCR sequences turned up only very rarely across donors. The presence/absence analyses assumed that sequencing depth was roughly uniform across donors, and that assumption may not be true. HLA typing was unavailable for some donors at each locus, so association tests used only the typed subset. It was suggested by the authors that the approach could potentially be generalized to other disease states and immunological phenotypes. The study listed 164 TCR beta chains as associated with cytomegalovirus. In an earlier analysis of around 600 of the donors, most TCR beta V segments were observed in productive rearrangements about 87% or about 30% of the time, broadly matching IMGT annotations. The earlier analysis of 587 of the donors excluded some 16 rarely observed V segments, including chromosome 9 orphons, because counts were too low. This cohort had only TCR beta chains sequenced, and the lack of alpha or paired-chain data limited which features could be detected. Assigning TCR associations to individual alleles was difficult when HLA alleles, especially DR and DQ, strongly co-occurred.

With regard to this clone: Its antigen remains undetermined. Per-base qualities were not stored, and no clone one base away is much larger.

The cohort comprised 710 or so healthy bone marrow donors. At the time of sampling, all cohort members were nominally healthy, though unrecorded immune exposures were likely present. The donor was CMV seropositive and was included in the group of almost 300 seropositive cohort members. Each donor provided a peripheral blood sample, and peripheral blood mononuclear cells were used for TCR beta sequencing. Genomic DNA extraction from the blood cell samples was performed with the Qiagen DNeasy Blood Extraction Kit. The CDR3 covers 13 residues, taking in both the cysteine and the phenylalanine. Of all the DNA, just the CDR3 is kept, 39 bases in frame from base 1. The germline V gene supplies CDR1 LGHNT and CDR2 FRNRAP. V is cut by 1 base and J by 2 bases, and the space between the germline ends is 5 bases. The library was built by means of the immunoSEQ multiplex PCR assay. The multiplex PCR relied on a mix of 60 forward primers for TCR Vbeta segments and 13 reverse primers for TCR Jbeta segments. The CDR3 region of rearranged TCR beta genes was amplified from genomic DNA by a multiplex PCR assay. The amplified TCR beta libraries were sequenced on the Illumina HiSeq System as 87-base-pair reads. On the study's bioinformatics: A later analysis counted some 80 million unique TCR beta chains across the 650 to 800 repertoires, and 9.5 million to 11 million of these chains were shared by at least two donors. A nearest-neighbor algorithm error-corrected the raw reads and collapsed the reads into unique sequences, merging closely related sequences to remove PCR and sequencing errors. V, D and J gene segments were assigned by aligning CDR3 sequences to IMGT reference sequences. For a sequence to be retained, a match of at least six nucleotides was required to both a V gene segment and a J gene segment. Rearrangements were classified as productive when the CDR3 lacked stop codons and remained in frame with V and J, and all other rearrangements were classified as non-productive. CDR3 was defined by IMGT convention, running from the second conserved V-encoded cysteine to the conserved J-encoded phenylalanine. Sequences without an unambiguous match to a single V gene segment were excluded from the earlier analysis of 587 of the donors. An earlier analysis of about 600 of the donors called V segments functional above 56.7% productive rearrangements and segregating when the between-donor standard deviation exceeded 5%. To diagnose cytomegalovirus status from the catalog of TCR beta chain sequences, a statistical classification framework was built. In a later analysis, TCR nucleotide sequences were compared against IMGT/GENE-DB human TR gene sequences so that V and J genes could be assigned. The TCRdist pipeline was used in a later analysis to assign CDR3 sequences and most-parsimonious VDJ recombination scenarios. In a later analysis, each TCR beta chain was defined by its CDR3 amino acid sequence together with its V-gene family, and reads without a unique V-gene family were excluded. In a later analysis, nearly 600 highly shared, low-generation-probability nucleotide sequences were removed to address suspected cross-contamination and a sequencing artifact. For each public chain, a later analysis derived a clonal expansion index from normalized ranks of inferred template counts within each repertoire. A later analysis computed generation probabilities with a VDJ recombination model fitted to out-of-frame rearrangements, and checked the results against IGoR. Hypergeometric tests were used in a later analysis to score TCR-TCR, TCR-HLA and TCR-CMV co-occurrence, with a repertoire-size bias correction applied to the TCR pairs. To estimate false discovery rates, a later analysis permuted the HLA or CMV assignments 20 times. In a later analysis, co-occurring TCRs were grouped using DBSCAN, and TCRdist sequence similarity was added for clustering within HLA-allele-positive subsets. For co-occurrence clustering, repertoires with fewer than 30,000 or more than 120,000 public chains were excluded, along with about five repertoires with anomalous nucleotide sharing. Imported from immuneACCESS, the table was reduced by TCRdb to in-frame sequences with V and J called. These copies leave out some clones; in studies compared against another copy, an unresolved V gene accounts for under half, and the cause of the remainder is not known. V and J calls and clone size come straight from that table; D and trimming were deduced from the DNA. The sample table shows 150,000 to 200,000 clones, and approximately 77% are seen once. The ten biggest clones cover roughly 7.5% of the sample.

The sequence links TRBV12-5 to TRBJ2-5; TRBD2 is perhaps the D gene, given 5 matching bases. Source material: PBMCs. The sequence was obtained from a male donor in good health and CMV-seropositive. The nucleotide sequence reads as follows: TGTGCTAGTGGTTTGGGGACTCAAGAGACCCAGTACTTC. This sequence encodes CASGLGTQETQYF.